This is a list of T cell receptor beta chains from one sample in a study of OX40 agonist ivuxolimab in advanced cancers. Some clones are missing from TCRdb's copy, which holds only in-frame ones; the method was immunoSEQ multiplex PCR. The table has 50,000 to 85,000 clones, about 85% seen once; the top ten hold approximately 4.3%. Source: CD4+ or CD8+ T cells sorted from blood, taken in a trial of the OX40 agonist ivuxolimab. These receptors were taken from an adult with an advanced solid tumor such as melanoma, head and neck, liver or kidney cancer. Both conserved end residues are trimmed from each CDR3.

v_gene | CDR3aa
TRBV5-1 | ASSLGPPRTGATDTQY
TRBV7-3 | ASTLGTSGRNEQF
TRBV5-5 | ASSLDRTAYNSPLH
TRBV6-5 | ASSEIGYGYT
TRBV27 | ASSSGGRRQPQH
TRBV19 | ATPIGTTGVSGYT
TRBV6-1 | ASSEVGGSSYNEQF
TRBV30 | AWSVRADYSPLH
TRBV5-3 | ARSLPRLAGGPREQY
TRBV6-5 | ASSGTGTVDEQY
TRBV5-8 | ASSLQLGTPTGELF
TRBV15 | ATKKQGLYTGELF
TRBV28 | ASSRFYEQY
TRBV25-1 | ASSEEAYNEQF
TRBV19 | ASSKDRGSYGYT
TRBV5-4 | ASTLSGETYGYT
TRBV19 | ASSMTGGRMDQPQH
TRBV7-9 | ASSFGASAGGYT
TRBV2 | ASSNDGSAQH
TRBV5-6 | ASSLTYGTPNEQF
TRBV5-1 | ASSLTGTSMNEQF
TRBV7-2 | ASSPRGEGETQY
TRBV6-5 | ASKGPNQPQH
TRBV11-2 | ASSLASGNTIY
TRBV7-8 | ASSSTPVRNTEAF
TRBV5-1 | ASSVTGQETQY
TRBV18 | ASSGDFVNEQF
TRBV28 | ASSLVRRARTDNEQF